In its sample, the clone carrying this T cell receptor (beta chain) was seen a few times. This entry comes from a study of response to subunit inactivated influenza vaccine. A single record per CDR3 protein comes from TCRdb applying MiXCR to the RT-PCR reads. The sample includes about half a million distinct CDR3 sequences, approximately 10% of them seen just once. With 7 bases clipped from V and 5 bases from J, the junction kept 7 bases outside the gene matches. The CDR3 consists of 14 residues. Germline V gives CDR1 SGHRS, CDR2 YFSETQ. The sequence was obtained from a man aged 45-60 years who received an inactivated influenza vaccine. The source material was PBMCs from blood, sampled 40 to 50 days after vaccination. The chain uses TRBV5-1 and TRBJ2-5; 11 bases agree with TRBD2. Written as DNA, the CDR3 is TGCGCCAGCCGCGCTAGCGGGGGGCGGGAGACCCAGTACTTC. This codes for CASRASGGRETQYF.